One and the same sample provided the 14 T cell receptor beta chains below, sequenced in a study of shared clonotypes between healthy human individuals. Some clones are missing from TCRdb's copy, which holds only in-frame ones; the method was immunoSEQ multiplex PCR. There are 550,000 to 700,000 clones in the sample; 73% occur only once, and around 2% lies in the top ten. Sequencing input: memory CD4+ T cells sorted from blood. Subset meaning: CD45RA-negative fraction. The receptors here all came from a woman in her 30s in good health.

The V gene is TRBV7-8, the J gene TRBJ2-3; D not certain. Germline loops: CDR1 SGHVS, CDR2 FQNEAQ. CDR3 length equals 15 residues. V lost 5 bases and J lost 1, with 13 bases in between. DNA of the CDR3: TGTGCCAGCAGCCAGAGAGGATTGGGCACAGATACGCAGTATTTT. Its translation is CASSQRGLGTDTQYF.

Notes on this clone: This sample also contains other DNA sequences that code for the same CDR3. This chain links TRBV28 with TRBJ1-2; D ambiguous. CDR3 length: 12 amino acids. Per the germline V gene, CDR1 is MDHEN and CDR2 is SYDVKM. V was trimmed by 3 bases and J by 4 bases, leaving 6 bases between them. The CDR3 sequence: CASSLGSYGYTF. The CDR3 DNA reads TGTGCCAGCAGTTTGGGAAGCTATGGCTACACCTTC.

J is TRBJ2-3 and V is TRBV27; 8 nucleotides align to TRBD1. The CDR3 is made up of 16 amino acids. The V gene's germline CDR1 is MNHEY and CDR2 SMNVEV (reference sequence). With 5 bases clipped from V and 6 bases from J, the junction kept 13 bases outside the gene matches. In DNA, the CDR3 is TGTGCCAGCAGTCCTTTGGACAGGGCCCATTCCGATACGCAGTATTTT. As protein: CASSPLDRAHSDTQYF.

The rearrangement joins TRBV6-1 to TRBJ2-2, with 10 bases that match TRBD2. The CDR3 consists of 15 residues. V lost 2 bases to trimming and J lost 8 bases; unmatched junction nucleotides: 5. Germline V gene lookup returns CDR1 MNHNS and CDR2 SASEGT. In DNA, the CDR3 is TGTGCCAGCAGTGAACTAGCGGGAGAGAGTGGGGAGCTGTTTTTT. The encoded protein is CASSELAGESGELFF.

J is TRBJ2-3 and V is TRBV6-1; D remains ambiguous. Germline assignment: CDR1 MNHNS and CDR2 SASEGT. The CDR3 length is 13 residues. With 4 bases removed from V and 4 bases from J, the gap between germline ends came to 9 bases. CDR3 loop: CASSVGLPDTQYF. The DNA for the CDR3 is TGTGCCAGCAGTGTAGGCCTCCCAGATACGCAGTATTTT.

The V and J genes are TRBV13 and TRBJ1-1, with 7 nucleotides matching TRBD1. There are 14 residues in the CDR3. Trimming removed 2 bases from V and 5 bases from J; junction bases left unmatched: 5. From germline, CDR1 is PRHDT and CDR2 FYEKMQ (reference sequence). The CDR3 loop reads CASSLSGGITEAFF. In DNA form, the CDR3 reads TGTGCCAGCAGCTTATCAGGGGGAATTACTGAAGCTTTCTTT.

This clone was seen a handful of times. The V gene is TRBV27, the J gene TRBJ2-7, with D perhaps TRBD1 (6 bases). CDR3 length equals 16 residues. The V gene lost 3 bases and the J gene lost 1 base, with 16 bases spanning the gap. The germline V gene encodes CDR1 MNHEY and CDR2 SMNVEV (reference sequence). The CDR3 here is CASSFASGDTSYEQYF. The CDR3 DNA is TGTGCCAGCAGTTTCGCCTCTGGGGACACTTCCTACGAGCAGTACTTC.

This clone has ten or more counts. This chain's CDR3 is CASSGGQEQETQYF. CDR3 sequence (DNA): TGTGCCAGCAGCGGTGGACAGGAACAAGAGACCCAGTACTTC. The V call is TRBV9, the J call TRBJ2-5; 7 bases are a match to TRBD1. The ends lost 3 bases at V and 2 bases at J; junction bases unmatched: 4. CDR3 length: 14 residues. CDR1 and CDR2 (germline): SGDLS, YYNGEE. The variable domain in full, completed from reference TRBV9 and TRBJ2-5, reads DSGVTQTPKHLITATGQRVTLRCSPRSGDLSVYWYQQSLDQGLQFLIQYYNGEERAKGNILERFSAQQFPDLHSELNLSSLELGDSALYFCASSGGQEQETQYFGPGTRLLVL.

The chain uses TRBV28 and TRBJ1-4; 9 bases map to TRBD1. V lost 8 bases, J lost 7 bases, and 11 bases stayed unmatched. Germline CDR1 is MDHEN and CDR2 is SYDVKM. This CDR3 contains 15 residues. This CDR3 is CASGDVGTGIEKLFF. The CDR3 region has the DNA TGTGCCAGCGGCGACGTCGGGACAGGGATTGAAAAACTGTTTTTT.

This sequence joins TRBV10-1 and TRBJ2-3; D unresolved. CDR3 size: 14 residues. The V gene's germline CDR1 is WNHNN and CDR2 SYGVQD (reference sequence). Trimming cost V 5 bases and J 1 base, with 10 bases left between them. The CDR3 bases are TGCGCCAGCAGTTTACCAGACCGCACAGATACGCAGTATTTT. Amino acids: CASSLPDRTDTQYF.

This rearrangement joins TRBV9 to TRBJ1-1, with no clear D. Germline loops: CDR1 SGDLS, CDR2 YYNGEE. Trimming removed 5 bases at V and 3 bases at J, with 11 bases between. CDR3 length: 13 amino acids. CDR3 sequence (DNA): TGTGCCAGCAGGGAGACCGGGGACACTGAAGCTTTCTTT. Its translation: CASRETGDTEAFF.

The rearrangement uses TRBV29-1 and TRBJ2-1, with a possible D match to TRBD2 (6 bases). The CDR3 has 11 residues. Germline CDR1 is SQVTM and CDR2 is ANQGSEA. V dropped 4 bases and J dropped 10 bases, with 11 bases sitting between them. In DNA form, the CDR3 reads TGCAGCGTTGCGGGAGCCCGGGAGCAGTTCTTC. Translation: CSVAGAREQFF.

This chain links TRBV30 with TRBJ1-4; D may be TRBD1 (6 bases). The CDR3 is made up of 16 amino acids. The V end lost 0 bases, the J end lost 4 bases, and 15 bases lay between the germline ends. Germline CDR1 is GTSNPN and CDR2 is SVGIG (reference sequence). Here the CDR3 reads CAWSVPAGDYNEKLFF. DNA of the CDR3: TGTGCCTGGAGTGTACCTGCAGGGGACTATAATGAAAAACTGTTTTTT.

This rearrangement joins TRBV2 to TRBJ1-5; tentatively, D is TRBD1 (5 bases). Germline values: CDR1 SNHLY, CDR2 FYNNEI. Between the trimmed V and J ends, which lost 3 bases and 2 bases, there was a span of 8 bases. The CDR3 has 14 residues. Here the CDR3 reads CASSEWGGNQPQHF. CDR3 in DNA: TGTGCCAGCAGTGAGTGGGGGGGCAATCAGCCCCAGCATTTT.